The T cell receptor (beta chain) described here comes from a study of T cell repertoires in cytomegalovirus infection (dated by TCRdb to the late 2010s). Study-wide context: Recently identified HLA-C-restricted CMV epitopes, whose presentation resists viral immunomodulation, were targeted by peptide stimulations together with well-studied HLA-B-restricted epitopes. Donor HLA type was relevant to the analysis, because carriage of CMV infection together with the matching HLA type was indicated by public TCR beta signatures.

This clonotype was found a few times. There is no known antigen for this receptor. Base qualities were left out, and no much larger clone turns up one base away. Summary of the overall study and its limitations: Carriers of CMV infection plus the relevant HLA type were discriminated by the cumulative frequency of public TCR beta family members in the study cohort and in an independent approximately 360-donor cohort. In the ex vivo response, HLA-C-restricted CMV-specific TCR beta clonotypes were dominant, and in two of eight donors the single most frequent clonotype came from this HLA-C-restricted group.

For sequencing, an Illumina HiSeq 1500 was employed. Starting from the raw public reads, TCRdb applied fastp trimming at Q25, assembled clones with MiXCR and retained in-frame beta chains. Each entry is one CDR3 protein sequence, shown with its most common DNA and genes. The sample table lists 750,000 to 900,000 distinct CDR3 sequences, roughly 28% of them with a count of one. Approximately 14% of the sample comes from the top ten. Counted from cysteine to phenylalanine, this CDR3 has 14 amino acids. This entry keeps only the CDR3 DNA: 42 bases, framed from base 1. The germline ends are 10 bases apart after V is trimmed by 5 bases and J by 0 bases. The intended sense of this specimen's treatment or condition label: in vitro stimulation with specific CMV peptide epitopes to enrich CMV-specific T cells.

The chain is assembled from TRBV12-3 or TRBV12-4 and TRBJ2-5, with the D gene uncertain. The source is a human donor in good health (CMV status not recorded). Some clones in this sample may be carry-over from other donors' samples. The sequencing used cultured CD8+ T cells from PBMCs, collected from culture after CMV antigen stimulation. The bases are TGTGCCAGCAGTCCTGACGCGTACCAAGAGACCCAGTACTTC. Translated, it gives CASSPDAYQETQYF.